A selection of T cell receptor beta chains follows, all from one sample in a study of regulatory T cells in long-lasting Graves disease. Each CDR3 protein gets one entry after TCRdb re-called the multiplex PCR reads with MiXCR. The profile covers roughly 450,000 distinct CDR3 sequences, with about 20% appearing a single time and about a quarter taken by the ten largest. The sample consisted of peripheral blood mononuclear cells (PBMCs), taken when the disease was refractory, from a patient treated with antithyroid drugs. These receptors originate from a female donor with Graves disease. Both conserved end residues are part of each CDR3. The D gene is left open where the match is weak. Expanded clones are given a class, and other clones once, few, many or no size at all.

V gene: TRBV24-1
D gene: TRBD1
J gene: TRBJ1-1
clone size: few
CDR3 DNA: TGTGCCACCAGTGCGGACAGGGTGAACACTGAAGCTTTCTTT
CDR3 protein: CATSADRVNTEAFF

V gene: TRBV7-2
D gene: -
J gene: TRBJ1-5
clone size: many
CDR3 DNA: TGTGCCAGCAGTTTAGGCCAGGGCGACCAGCCCCAGCATTTT
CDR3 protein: CASSLGQGDQPQHF

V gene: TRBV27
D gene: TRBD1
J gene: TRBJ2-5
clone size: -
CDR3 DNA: TGTGCCAGCAGTTTATCAAACAGGGGGGAGACCCAGTACTTC
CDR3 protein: CASSLSNRGETQYF

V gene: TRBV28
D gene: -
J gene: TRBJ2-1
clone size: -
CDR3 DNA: TGTGCCAGCAACCACGGTGGTTCGAGCTCCTACAATGAGCAGTTCTTC
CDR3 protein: CASNHGGSSSYNEQFF

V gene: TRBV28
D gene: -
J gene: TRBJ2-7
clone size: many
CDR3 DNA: TGTGCCAGCAGTTTATACGGGTCCGAGCAGTACTTC
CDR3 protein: CASSLYGSEQYF

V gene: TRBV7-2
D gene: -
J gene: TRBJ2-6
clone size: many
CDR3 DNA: TGTGCCAGCAGCTTGGCAGGGACATCTGGGGCCAACGTCCTGACTTTC
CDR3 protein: CASSLAGTSGANVLTF

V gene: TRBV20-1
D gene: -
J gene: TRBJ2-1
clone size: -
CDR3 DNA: TGCAGTGCTAGACGATCCGCAATGTATCATGAGCAGTTCTTC
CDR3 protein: CSARRSAMYHEQFF

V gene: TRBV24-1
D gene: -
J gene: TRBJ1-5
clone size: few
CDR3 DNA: TGTGCCACCAGTGCCACAGGCCCTAATCAGCCCCAGCATTTT
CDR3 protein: CATSATGPNQPQHF

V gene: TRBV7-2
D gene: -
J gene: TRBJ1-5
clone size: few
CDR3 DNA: TGTGCCAGCAGCTCGGTCAGGGCGACTCATCAGCCCCAGCATTTT
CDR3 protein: CASSSVRATHQPQHF

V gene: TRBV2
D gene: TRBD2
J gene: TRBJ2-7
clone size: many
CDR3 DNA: TGTGCCAGCAGTGAAGTCTCGGGAGGGCCCCCCTACGAGCAGTACTTC
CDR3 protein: CASSEVSGGPPYEQYF

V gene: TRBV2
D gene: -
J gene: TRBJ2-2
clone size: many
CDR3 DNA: TGTGCCAGCAGTCAGGAGGGCCCGAACACCGGGGAGCTGTTTTTT
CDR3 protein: CASSQEGPNTGELFF

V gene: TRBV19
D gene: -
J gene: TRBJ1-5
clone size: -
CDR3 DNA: TGTGCCAGTAGGGTCGCGGGCCTTAGCAATCAGCCCCAGCATTTT
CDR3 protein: CASRVAGLSNQPQHF

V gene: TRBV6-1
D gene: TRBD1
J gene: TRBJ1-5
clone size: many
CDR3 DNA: TGTGCCAGCAATATGGGACAGGGAGGCCGTAGCAATCAGCCCCAGCATTTT
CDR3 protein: CASNMGQGGRSNQPQHF

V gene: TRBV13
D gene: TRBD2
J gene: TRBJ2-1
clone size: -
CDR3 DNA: TGTGCCAGCAGCTCCCAGCGGACTAGCGGAAATGAGCAGTTCTTC
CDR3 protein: CASSSQRTSGNEQFF

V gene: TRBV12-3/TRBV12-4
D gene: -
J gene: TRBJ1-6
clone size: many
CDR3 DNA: TGTGCCAGCAGGTTGCCCGGGAACGATTCACCCCTCCACTTT
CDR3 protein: CASRLPGNDSPLHF

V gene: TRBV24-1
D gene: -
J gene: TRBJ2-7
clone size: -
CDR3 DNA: TGTGCCACCAGTGATTCGGCGGCTACCTACGAGCAGTACTTC
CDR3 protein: CATSDSAATYEQYF

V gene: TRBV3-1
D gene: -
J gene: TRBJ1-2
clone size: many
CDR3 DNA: TGTGCCAGCAGCCTCCTGGGAGAACCGAACTATGGCTACACCTTC
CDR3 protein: CASSLLGEPNYGYTF

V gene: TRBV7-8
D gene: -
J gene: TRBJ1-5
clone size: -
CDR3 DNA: TGTGCCAGCAGCTTAGAAATGGGGCTACTTAGCAATCAGCCCCAGCATTTT
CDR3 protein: CASSLEMGLLSNQPQHF

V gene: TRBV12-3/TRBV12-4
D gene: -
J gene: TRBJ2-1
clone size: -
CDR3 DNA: TGTGCCAGCAGTTTGAGACTAGAAGCTGAGCAGTTCTTC
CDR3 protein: CASSLRLEAEQFF

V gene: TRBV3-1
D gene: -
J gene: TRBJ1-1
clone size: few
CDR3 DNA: TGTGCCAGCAGCAAGGAGGGCCTGAGCTTGAACACTGAAGCTTTCTTT
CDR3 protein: CASSKEGLSLNTEAFF

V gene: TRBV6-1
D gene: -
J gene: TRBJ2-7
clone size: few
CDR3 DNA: TGTGCCAGCAGCTGGGAATACGAGCAGTACTTC
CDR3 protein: CASSWEYEQYF

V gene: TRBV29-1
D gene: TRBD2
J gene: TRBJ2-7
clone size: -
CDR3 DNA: TGCAGCGTTCACACTAGCGGGAGAGGGGCGGGAGAGCAGTACTTC
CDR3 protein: CSVHTSGRGAGEQYF

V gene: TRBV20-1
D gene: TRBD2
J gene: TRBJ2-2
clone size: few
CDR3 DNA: TGCAGTGCTAAGGGACTAGCGGACACCGGGGAGCTGTTTTTT
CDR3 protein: CSAKGLADTGELFF

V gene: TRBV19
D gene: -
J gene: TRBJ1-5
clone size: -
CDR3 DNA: TGTGCCAGTAGTACCCTACAAAGGGGGAACGGCAATCAGCCCCAGCATTTT
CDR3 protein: CASSTLQRGNGNQPQHF

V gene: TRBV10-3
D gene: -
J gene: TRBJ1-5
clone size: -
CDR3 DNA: TGTGCCATCAGTGAGGGGGAACAGGTCAGTCAGCCCCGGCATTTT
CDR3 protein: CAISEGEQVSQPRHF

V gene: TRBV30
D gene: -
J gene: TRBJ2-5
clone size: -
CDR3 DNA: TGTGCCTGGAGTGTACCCCAGGGTCGGTCCCAGTACTTC
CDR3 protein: CAWSVPQGRSQYF

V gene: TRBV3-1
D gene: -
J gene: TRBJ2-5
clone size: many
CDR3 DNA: TGTGCCAGCAGCCAAGAAGACGAGACCCAGTACTTC
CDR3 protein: CASSQEDETQYF